The clone carrying this TCR beta chain was seen repeatedly, ten times or more. What it binds is not known. This sample was taken from a study of naive and memory T cell subsets. General observations from the study: Potentially, T cell activation and differentiation skew this RNA-based measurement.

Documented treatment: skin biopsy from PPD injection site in Mantoux-positive individual. A UMI-containing oligonucleotide was joined by 3' ligation to the TCR cDNA template. Amplification of ligated cDNA took four PCR rounds with SP2 and nested alpha and beta constant primers. TCRdb itself ran the UMI-ligation and nested PCR reads through MiXCR, one entry per CDR3 protein. This table has over 11,000 distinct CDR3 sequences, less than 5.5% appearing once. Germline assignment: CDR1 MGHDK and CDR2 SYGVNS. The V end lost 1 base, the J end lost 5 bases, and 14 bases lay between the germline ends. CDR3 length: 15 amino acids.

The genes are TRBV25-1 and TRBJ1-1; unclear D gene. The source is an adult in good health. Material: skin, obtained from a tuberculin skin test site. CDR3 sequence: CASSEWVDGGTEAFF. In nucleotides, the CDR3 is TGTGCCAGCAGTGAATGGGTTGACGGCGGTACTGAAGCTTTCTTT.